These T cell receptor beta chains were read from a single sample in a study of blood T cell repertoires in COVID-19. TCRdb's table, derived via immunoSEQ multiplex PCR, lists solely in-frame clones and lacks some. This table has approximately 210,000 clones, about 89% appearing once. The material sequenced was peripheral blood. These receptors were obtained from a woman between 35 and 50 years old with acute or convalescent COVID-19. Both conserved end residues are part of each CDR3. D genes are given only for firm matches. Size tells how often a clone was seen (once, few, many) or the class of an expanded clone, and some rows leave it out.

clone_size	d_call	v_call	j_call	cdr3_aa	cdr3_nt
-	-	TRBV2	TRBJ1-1	CASKTRSMNTEAFF	TGTGCCAGCAAAACACGGAGCATGAACACTGAAGCTTTCTTT
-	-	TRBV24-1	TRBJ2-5	CATLPHSGTPTVKTQYF	TGTGCCACCCTGCCCCACTCCGGGACACCGACCGTAAAGACCCAGTACTTC
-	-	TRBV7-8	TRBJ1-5	CASRAGHNQPQHF	TGTGCCAGCAGGGCAGGTCACAATCAGCCCCAGCATTTT
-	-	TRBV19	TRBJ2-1	CASSAGWMSPFF	TGTGCCAGTAGTGCAGGGTGGATGAGTCCGTTCTTC
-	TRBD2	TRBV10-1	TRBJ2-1	CASSDSGGGARNEQFF	TGCGCCAGCAGTGATTCGGGCGGGGGGGCCCGGAATGAGCAGTTCTTC
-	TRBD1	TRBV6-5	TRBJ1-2	CASNLSRDRWRGYTF	TGTGCCAGCAACCTATCCCGGGACAGGTGGCGAGGCTACACCTTC
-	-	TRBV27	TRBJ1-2	CASSGGSSGYTF	TGTGCCAGCAGTGGGGGGTCTAGCGGCTACACCTTC
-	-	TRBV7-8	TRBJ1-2	CASSLGQGIYGYTF	TGTGCCAGCAGCTTGGGGCAGGGGATCTATGGCTACACCTTC
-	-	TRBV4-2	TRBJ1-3	CASSQELGLENTIYF	TGTGCCAGCAGCCAAGAACTGGGGCTCGAAAACACCATATATTTT
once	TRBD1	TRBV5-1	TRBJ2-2	CASSTGQGAPAGELFF	TGCGCCAGCAGCACGGGACAGGGGGCCCCTGCCGGGGAGCTGTTTTTT
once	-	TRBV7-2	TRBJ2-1	CASRTKGGGGQFPYNEQFF	TGTGCCAGCAGGACTAAGGGAGGGGGGGGCCAGTTCCCTTACAATGAGCAGTTCTTC
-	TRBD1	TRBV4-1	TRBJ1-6	CASSLPGQGNSPLHF	TGCGCCAGCAGCCTCCCGGGACAGGGCAATTCACCCCTCCACTTT
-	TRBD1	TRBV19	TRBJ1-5	CASRDRGYSNQPQHF	TGTGCCAGTAGGGACAGGGGCTATAGCAATCAGCCCCAGCATTTT
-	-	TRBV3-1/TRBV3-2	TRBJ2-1	CASSQDPGADYNEQFF	TGTGCCAGCAGCCAAGATCCAGGGGCTGACTACAATGAGCAGTTCTTC
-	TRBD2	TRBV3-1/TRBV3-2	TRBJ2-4	CASSQGLAGGFGKNIQYF	TGTGCCAGCAGCCAAGGACTAGCGGGGGGATTCGGCAAAAACATTCAGTACTTC
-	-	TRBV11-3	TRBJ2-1	CASSLRTNNEQFF	TGTGCCAGCAGCTTGCGCACTAACAATGAGCAGTTCTTC
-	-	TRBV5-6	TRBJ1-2	CASSLAGLMEGYTF	TGTGCCAGCAGCTTGGCAGGGCTTATGGAGGGCTACACCTTC
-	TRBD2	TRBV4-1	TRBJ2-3	CASSRRSGGASDTQYF	TGCGCCAGCAGCCGCCGTAGCGGGGGGGCCTCTGATACGCAGTATTTT
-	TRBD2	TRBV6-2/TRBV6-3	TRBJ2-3	CASSRGVTSGGSTDTQYF	TGTGCCAGCAGTCGGGGAGTGACTAGCGGGGGTAGCACAGATACGCAGTATTTT
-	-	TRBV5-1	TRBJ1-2	CASSSGAGRLDGYTF	TGCGCCAGCAGCTCTGGGGCCGGCAGACTCGATGGCTACACCTTC
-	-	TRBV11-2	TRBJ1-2	CASSPGLGDGYTF	TGTGCCAGCAGCCCCGGACTGGGAGATGGCTACACCTTC
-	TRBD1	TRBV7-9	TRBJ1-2	CASSLGTGSGYTF	TGTGCCAGCAGCCTTGGGACAGGGTCCGGCTACACCTTC
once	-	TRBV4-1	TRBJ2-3	CASSQDGLAADTQYF	TGCGCCAGCAGCCAAGATGGGCTAGCAGCAGATACGCAGTATTTT
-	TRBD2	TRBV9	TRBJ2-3	CASGGGPQDTQYF	TGTGCCAGCGGGGGAGGGCCTCAGGATACGCAGTATTTT